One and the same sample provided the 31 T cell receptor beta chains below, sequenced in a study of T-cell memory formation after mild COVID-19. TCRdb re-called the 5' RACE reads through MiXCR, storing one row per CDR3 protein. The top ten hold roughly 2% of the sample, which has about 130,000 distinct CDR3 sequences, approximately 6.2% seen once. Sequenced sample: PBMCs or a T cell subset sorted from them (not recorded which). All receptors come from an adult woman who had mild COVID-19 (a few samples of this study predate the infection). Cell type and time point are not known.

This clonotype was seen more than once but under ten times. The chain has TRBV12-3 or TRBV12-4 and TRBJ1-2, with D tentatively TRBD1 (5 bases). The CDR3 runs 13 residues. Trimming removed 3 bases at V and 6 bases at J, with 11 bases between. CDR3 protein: CASSFQGGHGYTF. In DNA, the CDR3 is TGTGCCAGCAGTTTTCAGGGTGGGCATGGCTACACCTTC.

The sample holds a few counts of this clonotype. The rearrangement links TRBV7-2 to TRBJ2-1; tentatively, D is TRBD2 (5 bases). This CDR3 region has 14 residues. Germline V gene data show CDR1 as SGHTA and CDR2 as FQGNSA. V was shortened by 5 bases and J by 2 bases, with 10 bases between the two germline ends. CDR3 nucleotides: TGTGCCAGCAGCCTCAGCGGAGCCTACAATGAGCAGTTCTTC. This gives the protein CASSLSGAYNEQFF.

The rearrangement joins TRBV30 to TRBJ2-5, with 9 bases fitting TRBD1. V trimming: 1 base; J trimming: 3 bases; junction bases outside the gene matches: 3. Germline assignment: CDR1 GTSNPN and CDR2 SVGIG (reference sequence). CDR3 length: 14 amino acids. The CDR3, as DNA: TGTGCCTGGAGTGGAGGGACAGGGAAAGAGACCCAGTACTTC. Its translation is CAWSGGTGKETQYF.

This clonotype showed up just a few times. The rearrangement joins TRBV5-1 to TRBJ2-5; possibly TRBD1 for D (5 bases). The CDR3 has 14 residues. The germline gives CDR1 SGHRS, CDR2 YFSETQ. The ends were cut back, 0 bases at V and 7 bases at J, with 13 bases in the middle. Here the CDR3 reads CASSLAAGYGTQYF. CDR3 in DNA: TGCGCCAGCAGCTTGGCTGCAGGGTATGGGACCCAGTACTTC. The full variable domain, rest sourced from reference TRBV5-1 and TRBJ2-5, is KAGVTQTPRYLIKTRGQQVTLSCSPISGHRSVSWYQQTPGQGLQFLFEYFSETQRNKGNFPGRFSGRQFSNSRSEMNVSTLELGDSALYLCASSLAAGYGTQYFGPGTRLLVL.

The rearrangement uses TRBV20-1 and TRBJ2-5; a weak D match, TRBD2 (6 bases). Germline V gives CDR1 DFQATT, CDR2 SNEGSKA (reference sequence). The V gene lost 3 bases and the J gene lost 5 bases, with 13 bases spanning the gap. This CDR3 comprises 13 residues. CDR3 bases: TGCAGTGCTAGGGTCTCTGGGGGGGAGACCCAGTACTTC. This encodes CSARVSGGETQYF.

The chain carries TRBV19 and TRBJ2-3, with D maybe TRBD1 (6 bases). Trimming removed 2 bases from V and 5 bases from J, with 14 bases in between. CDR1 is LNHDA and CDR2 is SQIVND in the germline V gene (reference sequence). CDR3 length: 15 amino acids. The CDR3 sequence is CASSIRTVRVDTQYF. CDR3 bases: TGTGCCAGTAGTATAAGGACAGTTAGGGTAGATACGCAGTATTTT.

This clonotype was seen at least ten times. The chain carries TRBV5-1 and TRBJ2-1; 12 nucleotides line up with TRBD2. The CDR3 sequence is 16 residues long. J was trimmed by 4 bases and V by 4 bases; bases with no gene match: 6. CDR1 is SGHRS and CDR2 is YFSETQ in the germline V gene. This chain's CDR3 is CASSPLTSGGYNEQFF. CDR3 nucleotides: TGCGCCAGCAGCCCCCTAACTAGCGGGGGGTACAATGAGCAGTTCTTC.

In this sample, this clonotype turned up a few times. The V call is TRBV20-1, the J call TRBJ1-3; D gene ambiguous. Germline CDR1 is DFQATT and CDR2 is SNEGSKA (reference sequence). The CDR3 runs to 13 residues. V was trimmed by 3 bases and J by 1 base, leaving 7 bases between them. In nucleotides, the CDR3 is TGCAGTGCTAGTTGGCAGTCTGGAAACACCATATATTTT. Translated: CSASWQSGNTIYF.

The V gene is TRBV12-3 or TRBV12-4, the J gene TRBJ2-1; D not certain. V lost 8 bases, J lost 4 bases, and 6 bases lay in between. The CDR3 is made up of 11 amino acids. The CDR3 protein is CASAYYNEQFF. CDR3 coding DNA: TGTGCCAGCGCATATTACAATGAGCAGTTCTTC.

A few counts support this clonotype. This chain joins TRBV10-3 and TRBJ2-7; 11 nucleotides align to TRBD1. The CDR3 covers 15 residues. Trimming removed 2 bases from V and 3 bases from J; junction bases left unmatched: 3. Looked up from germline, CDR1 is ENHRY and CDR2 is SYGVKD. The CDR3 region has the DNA TGTGCCATCAGTGAGCCGGGACAGGGGGACTACGAGCAGTACTTC. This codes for CAISEPGQGDYEQYF.

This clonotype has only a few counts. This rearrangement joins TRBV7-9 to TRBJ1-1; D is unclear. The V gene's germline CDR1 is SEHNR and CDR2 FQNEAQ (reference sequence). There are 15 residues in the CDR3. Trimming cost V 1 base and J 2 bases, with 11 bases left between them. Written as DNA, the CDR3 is TGTGCCAGCAGCTTAGGACCGGGGATTAACACTGAAGCTTTCTTT. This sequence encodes CASSLGPGINTEAFF.

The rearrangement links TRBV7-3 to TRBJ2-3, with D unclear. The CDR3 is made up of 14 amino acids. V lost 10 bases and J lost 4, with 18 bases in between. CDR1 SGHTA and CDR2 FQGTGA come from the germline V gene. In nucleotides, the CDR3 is TGTGCCACCTCGGACGGGTTACAGCCAGATACGCAGTATTTT. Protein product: CATSDGLQPDTQYF.

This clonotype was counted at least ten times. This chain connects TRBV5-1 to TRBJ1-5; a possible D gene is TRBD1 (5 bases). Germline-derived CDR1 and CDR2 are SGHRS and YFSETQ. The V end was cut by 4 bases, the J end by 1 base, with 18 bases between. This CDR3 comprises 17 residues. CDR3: CASSPLTGTTSNQPQHF. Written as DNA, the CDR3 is TGCGCCAGCAGCCCCCTCACCGGGACGACAAGCAATCAGCCCCAGCATTTT.

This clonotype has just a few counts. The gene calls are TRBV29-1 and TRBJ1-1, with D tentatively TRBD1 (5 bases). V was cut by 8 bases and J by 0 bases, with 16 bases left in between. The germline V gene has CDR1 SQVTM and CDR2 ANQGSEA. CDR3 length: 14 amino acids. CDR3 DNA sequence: TGCAGCCATACCACCGGGGGGATGAACACTGAAGCTTTCTTT. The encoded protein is CSHTTGGMNTEAFF.

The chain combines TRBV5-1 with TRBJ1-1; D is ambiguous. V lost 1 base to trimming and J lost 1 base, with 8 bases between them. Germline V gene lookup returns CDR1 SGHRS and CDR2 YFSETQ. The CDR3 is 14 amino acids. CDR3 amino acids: CASSLTATNTEAFF. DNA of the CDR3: TGCGCCAGCAGCTTGACAGCGACGAACACTGAAGCTTTCTTT. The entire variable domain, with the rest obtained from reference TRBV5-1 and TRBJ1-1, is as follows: KAGVTQTPRYLIKTRGQQVTLSCSPISGHRSVSWYQQTPGQGLQFLFEYFSETQRNKGNFPGRFSGRQFSNSRSEMNVSTLELGDSALYLCASSLTATNTEAFFGQGTRLTVV.

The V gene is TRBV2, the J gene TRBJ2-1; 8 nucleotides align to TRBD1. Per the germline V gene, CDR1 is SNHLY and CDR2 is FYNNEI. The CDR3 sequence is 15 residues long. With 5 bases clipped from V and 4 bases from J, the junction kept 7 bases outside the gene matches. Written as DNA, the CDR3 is TGTGCCAGCAGTTTGAGACAGGGGTATTACAATGAGCAGTTCTTC. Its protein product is CASSLRQGYYNEQFF.

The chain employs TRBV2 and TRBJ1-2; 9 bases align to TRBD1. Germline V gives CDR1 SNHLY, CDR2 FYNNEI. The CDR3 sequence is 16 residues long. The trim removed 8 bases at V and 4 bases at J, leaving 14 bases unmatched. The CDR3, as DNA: TGTGCCAGCCCAAGTGGACAGGGGATTTTCGGCTATGGCTACACCTTC. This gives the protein CASPSGQGIFGYGYTF.

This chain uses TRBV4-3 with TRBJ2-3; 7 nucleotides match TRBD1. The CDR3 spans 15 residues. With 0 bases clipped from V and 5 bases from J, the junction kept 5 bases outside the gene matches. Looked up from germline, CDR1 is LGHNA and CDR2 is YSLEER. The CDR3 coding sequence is TGCGCCAGCAGCCAAGATTGGACAGGCAGAGATACGCAGTATTTT. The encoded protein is CASSQDWTGRDTQYF.

CDR3 protein: CASSLARITDTQYF. CDR3 nucleotide sequence: TGTGCCAGCAGCTTAGCGCGGATCACAGATACGCAGTATTTT. The chain combines TRBV7-2 with TRBJ2-3, with D uncertain. Germline assignment: CDR1 SGHTA and CDR2 FQGNSA. The CDR3 contains 14 residues. The ends were cut back, 0 bases at V and 2 bases at J, with 6 bases in the middle.

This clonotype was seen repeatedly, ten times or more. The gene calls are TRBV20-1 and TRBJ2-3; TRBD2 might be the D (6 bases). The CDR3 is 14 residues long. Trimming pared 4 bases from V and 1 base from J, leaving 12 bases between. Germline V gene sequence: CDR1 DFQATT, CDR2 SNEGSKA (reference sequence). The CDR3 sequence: CSATGSGGTDTQYF. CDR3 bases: TGCAGTGCTACCGGGAGTGGGGGCACAGATACGCAGTATTTT.

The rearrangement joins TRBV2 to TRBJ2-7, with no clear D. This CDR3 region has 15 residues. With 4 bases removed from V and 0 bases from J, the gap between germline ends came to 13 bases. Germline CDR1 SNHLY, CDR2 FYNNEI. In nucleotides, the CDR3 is TGTGCCAGCAGTGGACATACTACAAGCTCCTACGAGCAGTACTTC. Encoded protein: CASSGHTTSSYEQYF. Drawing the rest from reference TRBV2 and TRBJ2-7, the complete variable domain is EPEVTQTPSHQVTQMGQEVILRCVPISNHLYFYWYRQILGQKVEFLVSFYNNEISEKSEIFDDQFSVERPDGSNFTLKIRSTKLEDSAMYFCASSGHTTSSYEQYFGPGTRLTVT.

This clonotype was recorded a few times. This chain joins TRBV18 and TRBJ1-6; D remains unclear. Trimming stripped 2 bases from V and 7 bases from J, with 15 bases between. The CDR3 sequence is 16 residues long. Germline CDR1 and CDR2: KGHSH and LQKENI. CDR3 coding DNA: TGTGCCAGCTCACCAATCGTTGGGCCCGAGAATTCACCCCTCCACTTT. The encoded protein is CASSPIVGPENSPLHF.

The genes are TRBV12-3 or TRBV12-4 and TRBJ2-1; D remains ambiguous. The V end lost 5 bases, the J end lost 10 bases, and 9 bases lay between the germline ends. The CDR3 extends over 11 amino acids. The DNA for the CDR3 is TGTGCCAGCAGTCTGACTGTAGAGCAGTTCTTC. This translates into CASSLTVEQFF.

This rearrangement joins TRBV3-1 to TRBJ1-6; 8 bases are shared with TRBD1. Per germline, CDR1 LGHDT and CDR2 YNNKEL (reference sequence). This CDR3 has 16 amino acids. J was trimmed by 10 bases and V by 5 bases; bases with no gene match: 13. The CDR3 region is CASSYTGTGGESPLHF. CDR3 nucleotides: TGTGCCAGCAGCTATACCGGGACAGGTGGAGAATCACCCCTCCACTTT.

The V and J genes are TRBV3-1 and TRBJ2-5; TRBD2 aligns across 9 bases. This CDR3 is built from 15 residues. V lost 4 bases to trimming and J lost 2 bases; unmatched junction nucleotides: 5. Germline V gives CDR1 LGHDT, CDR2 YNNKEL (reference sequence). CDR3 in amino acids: CASSRVAGVQETQYF. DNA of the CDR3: TGTGCCAGCAGCCGGGTAGCGGGGGTACAAGAGACCCAGTACTTC.

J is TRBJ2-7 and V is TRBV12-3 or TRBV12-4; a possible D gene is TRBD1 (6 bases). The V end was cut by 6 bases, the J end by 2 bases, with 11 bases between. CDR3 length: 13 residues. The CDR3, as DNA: TGTGCCAGCAGGAAGACAGGCACCTACGAGCAGTACTTC. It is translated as CASRKTGTYEQYF.

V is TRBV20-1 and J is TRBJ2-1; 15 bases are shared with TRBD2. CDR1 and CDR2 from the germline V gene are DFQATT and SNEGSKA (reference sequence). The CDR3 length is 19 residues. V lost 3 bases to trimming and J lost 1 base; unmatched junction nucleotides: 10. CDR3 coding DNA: TGCAGTGCTAGTCCCATGGGGACTAGCGGGAGGAGTTCCTACAATGAGCAGTTCTTC. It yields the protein CSASPMGTSGRSSYNEQFF.

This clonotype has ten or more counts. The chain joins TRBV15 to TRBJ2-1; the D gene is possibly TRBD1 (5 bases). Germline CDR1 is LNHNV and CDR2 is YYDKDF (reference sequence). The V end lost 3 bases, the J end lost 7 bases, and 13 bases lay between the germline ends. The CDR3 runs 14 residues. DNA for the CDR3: TGTGCCACCAGCAGGGACACCTCCAATAATGAGCAGTTCTTC. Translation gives CATSRDTSNNEQFF. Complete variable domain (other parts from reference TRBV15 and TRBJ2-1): DAMVIQNPRYQVTQFGKPVTLSCSQTLNHNVMYWYQQKSSQAPKLLFHYYDKDFNNEADTPDNFQSRRPNTSFCFLDIRSPGLGDTAMYLCATSRDTSNNEQFFGPGTRLTVL.

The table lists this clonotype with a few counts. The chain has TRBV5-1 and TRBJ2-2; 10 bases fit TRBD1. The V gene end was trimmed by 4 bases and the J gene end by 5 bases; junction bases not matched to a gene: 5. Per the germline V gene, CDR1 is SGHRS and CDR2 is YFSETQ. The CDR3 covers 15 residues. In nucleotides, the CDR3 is TGCGCCAGCAGCCCCTGGACAGGGGGGACCGGGGAGCTGTTTTTT. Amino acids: CASSPWTGGTGELFF.

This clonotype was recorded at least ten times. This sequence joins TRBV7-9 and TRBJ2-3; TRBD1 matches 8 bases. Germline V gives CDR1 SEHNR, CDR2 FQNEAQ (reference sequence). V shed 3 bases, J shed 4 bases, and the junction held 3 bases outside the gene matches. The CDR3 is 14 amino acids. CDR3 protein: CASSFGQGPDTQYF. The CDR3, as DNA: TGTGCCAGCAGCTTCGGACAGGGTCCAGATACGCAGTATTTT.

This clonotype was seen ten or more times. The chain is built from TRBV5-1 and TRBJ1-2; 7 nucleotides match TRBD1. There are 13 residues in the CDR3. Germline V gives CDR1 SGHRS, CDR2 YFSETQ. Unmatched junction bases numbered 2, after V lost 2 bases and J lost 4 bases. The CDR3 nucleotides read TGCGCCAGCAGCTTTGGGGACAGCTATGGCTACACCTTC. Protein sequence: CASSFGDSYGYTF.